The present TCR beta chain was sequenced within a study of cytomegalovirus exposure and HLA in healthy donors (dated by TCRdb to 2016 to 2017). Regarding the complete study: According to a later analysis, the 120 or so validation repertoires were produced on the same platform as the roughly 700 repertoires of the first cohort. Along with the approximately 620-subject first cohort, a separate validation cohort of around 120 different subjects was used. The study combined high-throughput TCR immunosequencing, statistical association of individual TCRs with disease status, and machine learning to predict cytomegalovirus infection status. The study aimed to test whether signatures of past pathogen exposure could be identified by cataloging public T cell receptors. Paper-wide results and their limitations: In both the original and validation cohorts, the classifier was reported to diagnose cytomegalovirus status with high specificity and sensitivity. In the study, approximately 160 TCR beta chains were listed as associated with cytomegalovirus. Most TCR sequences were observed very rarely across donors, whereas some public TCRs were present in many individuals. Of the cluster scores, roughly 95% were above 0 in a later analysis, which found that TCRs clustered in the first cohort also tended to co-occur in the 120 validation repertoires. All 120 or so repertoires were used to score co-occurrence in the validation cohort in a later analysis, because that analysis had no HLA typing for the cohort. Three of the identified cytomegalovirus-associated TCR beta chains were confirmed in vitro to be specific for cytomegalovirus antigens. The authors suggested that the approach could potentially be extended to other disease states and immunological phenotypes.

Inclusive of the bounding cysteine and phenylalanine, the CDR3 is 14 residues long. The entry retains the CDR3 DNA only, 42 bases that are in frame from base 1. V is shortened by 0 bases, J by 4 bases, and the region joining them spans 9 bases. The germline V gene supplies CDR1 SGHVS and CDR2 FNYEAQ. Libraries came from the immunoSEQ multiplex PCR assay. As for the authors' bioinformatics: A statistical classification framework was developed to diagnose cytomegalovirus status using the catalog of TCR beta chain sequences. This is the immuneACCESS table as TCRdb keeps it, with only in-frame sequences that have V and J called. A part of the clones is gone; compared with another copy, unresolved V genes explain less than half, and the rest is unexplained. The V and J calls and clone size are taken from that table; D and trimming were inferred from the DNA. The sample data list more than 250,000 clones, and roughly 87% of these were observed just once. 1% to 1.5% of the sample belongs to the ten largest clones.

Note on this clone: Its specific antigen is unknown. The record has no base qualities; no much larger clone is one base away.

Donors formed part of the validation cohort, which comprised 120 subjects and was distinct from the first cohort of 666 subjects. What was sequenced was PBMCs. The chain was built from TRBV7-6 and TRBJ1-2; too little of a D gene remains to name it. The source of this sequence is a woman younger than 45 in good health and CMV-seropositive. Read as DNA, the sequence is TGTGCCAGCAGCTTAGCGGAGGTGGGCTATGGCTACACCTTC. Translated, this gives CASSLAEVGYGYTF.